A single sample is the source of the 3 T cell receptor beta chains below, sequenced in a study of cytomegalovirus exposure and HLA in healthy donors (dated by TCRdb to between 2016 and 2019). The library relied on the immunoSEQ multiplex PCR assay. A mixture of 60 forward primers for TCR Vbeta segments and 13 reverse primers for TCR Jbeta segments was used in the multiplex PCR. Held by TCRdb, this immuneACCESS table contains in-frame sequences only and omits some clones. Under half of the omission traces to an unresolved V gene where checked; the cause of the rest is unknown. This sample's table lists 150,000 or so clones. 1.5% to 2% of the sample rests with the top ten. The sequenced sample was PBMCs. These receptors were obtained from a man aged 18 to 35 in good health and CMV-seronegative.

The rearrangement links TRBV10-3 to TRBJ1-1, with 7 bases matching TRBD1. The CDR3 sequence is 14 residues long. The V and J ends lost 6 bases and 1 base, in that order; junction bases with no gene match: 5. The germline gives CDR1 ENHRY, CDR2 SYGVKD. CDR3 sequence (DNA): TGTGCCATCAGCCCGGGACAGAAGAACACTGAAGCTTTCTTT. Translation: CAISPGQKNTEAFF.

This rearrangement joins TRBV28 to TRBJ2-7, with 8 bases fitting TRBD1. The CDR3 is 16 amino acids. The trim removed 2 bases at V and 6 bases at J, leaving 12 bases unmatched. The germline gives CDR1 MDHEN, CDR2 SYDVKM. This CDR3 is CASSLGRQGNSGEQYF. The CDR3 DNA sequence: TGTGCCAGCAGTTTAGGCAGACAGGGGAATAGCGGCGAGCAGTACTTC.

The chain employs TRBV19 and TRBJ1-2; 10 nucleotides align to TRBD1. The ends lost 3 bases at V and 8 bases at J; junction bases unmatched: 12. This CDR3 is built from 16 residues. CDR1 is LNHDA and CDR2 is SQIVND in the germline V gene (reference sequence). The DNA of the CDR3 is TGTGCCAGTAGTATGTGGCAGGGACAGGGGATAGGAGGCTACACCTTC. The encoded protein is CASSMWQGQGIGGYTF. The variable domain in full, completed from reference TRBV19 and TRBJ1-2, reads DGGITQSPKYLFRKEGQNVTLSCEQNLNHDAMYWYRQDPGQGLRLIYYSQIVNDFQKGDIAEGYSVSREKKESFPLTVTSAQKNPTAFYLCASSMWQGQGIGGYTFGSGTRLTVV.